The sequence of this TCR beta chain was determined in a study of persistence of HIV-infected CD4 T cells. Study information: Donors had been on suppressive ART for a median of 8 years.

A word on this clone: The antigen is undetermined.

The immunoSEQ assay was version 4, run in survey mode. Generated by immunoSEQ multiplex PCR, the TCRdb table keeps only in-frame clones and is missing some. The table lists some 48,000 clones, about four fifths of them singletons, with 3% in the top ten. The germline gives CDR1 GTSNPN, CDR2 SVGIG (reference sequence). The CDR3 runs 17 residues. V lost 2 bases and J 0 bases, leaving 17 bases between the germline ends. The stimulus was lysate of CMV-infected fibroblasts, 10 ug/mL. CD40L-negative CD69-negative CD45RO-high memory CD4+ T cells were sorted as populations depleted of antigen-responding cells. Plasma HIV-1 RNA stayed below 50 copies/mL for at least 4 years. Study observations and caveats: Proviral oligoclonality tracked with TCR oligoclonality within the same sorted cells. Antigen-responding cells were enriched for degenerate expanded CDR3beta sequences.

This TCR derives from an adult man with HIV who was CMV-seropositive. The sequenced sample was CD4+ T cells sorted from PBMCs after roughly 18-hour stimulation, obtained from a patient who received antiretroviral therapy. The rearrangement uses TRBV30 and TRBJ1-5; possible D gene TRBD1, 5 bases. For the CDR3, the DNA is TGTGCCTGGAGTCGAACCCGCGGGACCGATAGCAATCAGCCCCAGCATTTT. Its protein is CAWSRTRGTDSNQPQHF.